The 12 T cell receptor beta chains in this list originate from one sample, sequenced in a study of blood T cell repertoires in COVID-19. Clones were read by immunoSEQ multiplex PCR, and TCRdb kept only the in-frame ones, dropping some. Found here are a few hundred thousand clones, 86% of them singletons; the top ten hold about 4.7%. The sequenced sample was PBMCs or T cells enriched from blood (not recorded which). The origin of the receptors is a woman aged 30 to 39 who had been exposed to COVID-19.

This clone occurred once. V usage is TRBV12-5 and J usage is TRBJ1-1; unclear D gene. The V gene lost 0 bases and the J gene lost 1 base, with 15 bases spanning the gap. Germline V gives CDR1 LGHNT, CDR2 FRNRAP. The CDR3 totals 17 residues. In nucleotides, the CDR3 is TGTGCTAGTGGTTTGGTACGTAGAGGTCCTGAGAACACTGAAGCTTTCTTT. Protein: CASGLVRRGPENTEAFF.

The rearrangement uses TRBV30 and TRBJ2-5; D is possibly TRBD2 (6 bases). The germline CDR1 and CDR2 sequences are GTSNPN and SVGIG (reference sequence). The CDR3 totals 15 residues. Trimming removed 5 bases at V and 5 bases at J, with 21 bases between. CDR3 in amino acids: CAWATSRVLVETQYF. The DNA of the CDR3 is TGTGCCTGGGCGACTAGTAGAGTTCTGGTTGAGACCCAGTACTTC.

The chain carries TRBV7-2 and TRBJ2-5; 12 bases line up with TRBD2. Germline CDR1 reads SGHTA; CDR2 reads FQGNSA. Trimming took 2 bases from V and 5 from J; bases not matched to a gene: 6. This CDR3 contains 16 residues. The CDR3 DNA follows: TGTGCCAGCAGCTTACCTAGCGGGGGGGCGGGCGAGACCCAGTACTTC. Protein product: CASSLPSGGAGETQYF.

This clone has a single count. The chain combines TRBV5-5 with TRBJ2-3, with 10 bases lining up with TRBD1. Losses at the gene ends were 5 bases for V and 4 bases for J; bases not matched to a gene: 22. The CDR3 covers 20 residues. In germline, CDR1 is SGHKS, CDR2 YYEKEE (reference sequence). The CDR3 DNA sequence: TGTGCCAGCAGTTCTCGGACAGGGGGAGGCCTAAGGGATAGTCCAGATACGCAGTATTTT. This gives the protein CASSSRTGGGLRDSPDTQYF.

The chain has TRBV9 and TRBJ1-3; D is perhaps TRBD1 (5 bases). In germline, CDR1 is SGDLS, CDR2 YYNGEE. This CDR3 contains 18 residues. Trimming took off 0 bases at V and 0 bases at J, with 16 bases between the two ends. CDR3 sequence reads: CASSVAVQGQSSGNTIYF. The CDR3 DNA sequence: TGTGCCAGCAGCGTAGCTGTCCAGGGCCAAAGCTCTGGAAACACCATATATTTT. Full variable domain (missing parts from reference TRBV9 and TRBJ1-3): DSGVTQTPKHLITATGQRVTLRCSPRSGDLSVYWYQQSLDQGLQFLIQYYNGEERAKGNILERFSAQQFPDLHSELNLSSLELGDSALYFCASSVAVQGQSSGNTIYFGEGSWLTVV.

The chain has TRBV21-1 and TRBJ2-6; the table's D call, TRBD2, has no DNA check behind it. TRBV21-1 is annotated as a pseudogene. The CDR3 spans 19 residues. The CDR3 DNA reads TGTGCCAGCAGCAAAGGTGAGCGGCAGGCGGCCTCTGGGGCCAACGTCCTGACTTTC. It translates to CASSKGERQAASGANVLTF.

The J gene is TRBJ1-2, the V gene TRBV21-1; the table's D gene call, TRBD1, was not cross checked with the DNA. TRBV21-1 is described as a pseudogene. The CDR3 has 18 residues. The CDR3 reads CASSKALSGQGYRDGYTF. CDR3 in DNA: TGTGCCAGCAGCAAAGCGCTTTCGGGACAGGGTTATCGCGATGGCTACACCTTC.

This chain links TRBV5-1 with TRBJ2-2; TRBD1 aligns across 12 bases. CDR1 SGHRS and CDR2 YFSETQ come from the germline V gene. This CDR3 has 16 residues. The J segment lost 7 bases and the V segment lost 4 bases, leaving 8 bases of the junction unmatched. The CDR3 loop reads CASSRSGTGGSGELFF. CDR3 nucleotide sequence: TGCGCCAGCAGCCGATCCGGGACAGGGGGCAGCGGGGAGCTGTTTTTT.

The CDR3 nucleotides read TGTGCCAGCAGCGCCGGGGGACAGGCCGTACGGGACACTGAAGCTTTCTTT. Residues: CASSAGGQAVRDTEAFF. V and J are TRBV9 and TRBJ1-1, with 8 bases that match TRBD1. Germline V gene sequence: CDR1 SGDLS, CDR2 YYNGEE. The J segment lost 3 bases and the V segment lost 3 bases, leaving 13 bases of the junction unmatched. CDR3 length: 17 amino acids. Full variable domain (rest looked up from reference TRBV9 and TRBJ1-1): DSGVTQTPKHLITATGQRVTLRCSPRSGDLSVYWYQQSLDQGLQFLIQYYNGEERAKGNILERFSAQQFPDLHSELNLSSLELGDSALYFCASSAGGQAVRDTEAFFGQGTRLTVV.

The chain recombines TRBV4-2 with TRBJ1-1, with 7 bases matching TRBD1. Looked up from germline, CDR1 is LGHNA and CDR2 is YNFKEQ. The CDR3 runs 15 residues. Losses at the gene ends were 1 base for V and 4 bases for J; bases not matched to a gene: 6. The CDR3 here is CASSQVDRQSTEAFF. The CDR3 coding sequence is TGTGCCAGCAGCCAAGTGGACAGGCAGTCCACTGAAGCTTTCTTT.

The V call is TRBV19, the J call TRBJ1-1; TRBD1 matches at 9 bases. Trimming cost V 6 bases and J 4 bases; bases outside gene matches: 6. There are 14 residues in the CDR3. Germline CDR1 reads LNHDA; CDR2 reads SQIVND (reference sequence). The CDR3 DNA reads as TGTGCCAGTAGAACACAGGGGGCGGGCACTGAAGCTTTCTTT. Residues: CASRTQGAGTEAFF.

The V and J genes are TRBV7-9 and TRBJ1-5; 9 bases align to TRBD1. CDR3 length equals 13 residues. Germline V gives CDR1 SEHNR, CDR2 FQNEAQ (reference sequence). The ends lost 5 bases at V and 5 bases at J; junction bases unmatched: 1. This chain's CDR3 is CASSRQGDQPQHF. The DNA of the CDR3 is TGTGCCAGCAGCAGACAGGGGGATCAGCCCCAGCATTTT.